This T cell receptor (beta chain) derives from a study of blood T cell repertoires in COVID-19 (dated by TCRdb to 2018 to 2020). About the investigation overall: The collaborator samples originated in the United States, Italy and Spain and spanned the acute and convalescent phases of COVID-19. The samples were drawn from the first 160 participants of the ongoing ImmuneRACE study and from 950 to 1,500 subjects provided by 6 global collaborators. The repertoires were released in a freely available public database meant as a resource for research on the immune response to SARS-CoV-2. The prospective study material was composed of cDNA or gDNA derived from T cells, B-cell-depleted T cells, or PBMCs. The sample metadata nearly always contained a de-identified subject ID, COVID-19 status, age in years and sex. Deeply sampled blood TCRbeta repertoires from subjects exposed to, actively infected with, or recovered from COVID-19 were included in the dataset. HLA class I and class II types, where available, came from metadata supplied by the sample provider rather than from assay-based typing.

The paper as a whole reports these results and caveats: The quantity of clinical and demographic metadata differed by source and by participant and was supplied without curation.

TCRbeta CDR3 regions were amplified from genomic DNA using the immunoSEQ Assay, a bias-controlled multiplex PCR. The source study handled its data this way. Nucleated cell counts per sample were estimated from amplification of reference gene primers within the assay. To quantify the absolute abundance of each unique TCRbeta CDR3 rearrangement, sequence reads were collapsed and filtered. For each sample, productive Simpson clonality was calculated as the square root of Simpson's diversity index across productive rearrangements. TCRdb holds this immuneACCESS table with in-frame rearrangements only. Some clones are missing; in checked studies, unresolved V genes explain under half, and the rest has no known cause. D and trimming were read from the DNA, whereas the V and J calls and clone size are those reported in that table. Counted in this sample were about 130,000 clones; around three quarters of them appeared once. The leading ten clones occupy roughly 10% of the sample.

The CDR3 numbers 14 residues from cysteine through phenylalanine. The retained sequence is limited to the CDR3, 42 bases, with the frame set at the first base. V has 2 bases trimmed and J has 5 bases trimmed; junction bases matching no gene number 3. Per the germline V gene, KGHSH is the CDR1 and LQKENI is the CDR2. The collaborating institutions used their own protocols to collect whole blood in K2EDTA tubes. For TCRbeta analysis, collaborators shipped samples as frozen whole blood, isolated PBMCs, or DNA extracted from either of those sample types. Note on this clone: Its recognized antigen is unknown. It has no much larger one-base neighbor in the sample; base qualities were not kept.

This receptor was obtained from a human donor in a cohort sampled during active COVID-19. The V gene is TRBV18 and the J gene is TRBJ1-5, with 7 bases matching TRBD1. The sequenced sample consisted of peripheral blood. The nucleotide sequence reads as follows: TGTGCCAGCTCACCAGAGGGGGCGGATCAGCCCCAGCATTTT. Its protein is CASSPEGADQPQHF. The variable domain in full, with residues beyond the CDR3 obtained from the reference TRBV18 and TRBJ1-5 genes, is NAGVMQNPRHLVRRRGQEARLRCSPMKGHSHVYWYRQLPEEGLKFMVYLQKENIIDESGMPKERFSAEFPKEGPSILRIQQVVRGDSAAYFCASSPEGADQPQHFGDGTRLSIL.